These T cell receptor beta chains were read from a single sample in a study of beta chain features in type 1 diabetes. Assay: immunoSEQ multiplex PCR; the TCRdb copy retains only in-frame clones and omits some. This sample has 95,000 to 150,000 clones, with roughly 15% found just once. Source material: central memory CD4+ T cells from blood. These receptors were taken from a man aged 30 to 45 with type 1 diabetes. Both conserved end residues are trimmed from each CDR3. Fields, in order: CDR3 protein, clone size, V gene, CDR3 length. The size field is filled for only some rows; it gives once, few, many or a size class.

CDR3: ASSQALDYGYT; size: few; V: TRBV4-3; length: 11
CDR3: ASSLLSSGNTIY; size: NA; V: TRBV5-6; length: 12
CDR3: SARGVNTIY; size: NA; V: TRBV20-1; length: 9
CDR3: ASRYRGTEAF; size: once; V: TRBV19; length: 10
CDR3: ASSGTYQPQH; size: few; V: TRBV28; length: 10
CDR3: ASSLPGAKNIQY; size: few; V: TRBV13; length: 12
CDR3: ASSHQNTDTQY; size: few; V: TRBV4-3; length: 11
CDR3: ATRGLTGYGYT; size: NA; V: TRBV15; length: 11
CDR3: AWSGSGDYGYT; size: few; V: TRBV30; length: 11
CDR3: ASSEGPQGTEAF; size: NA; V: TRBV6-1; length: 12
CDR3: ASSPGAFQVT; size: few; V: TRBV7-8; length: 10
CDR3: ASSSAPDTQY; size: NA; V: TRBV11-2; length: 10
CDR3: ASSVTGGLFTSYEQY; size: few; V: TRBV5-1; length: 15
CDR3: AWSVERTGAGELF; size: once; V: TRBV30; length: 13
CDR3: ASTNRGDNSPLH; size: NA; V: TRBV6-5; length: 12
CDR3: ASGLTRGETQY; size: NA; V: TRBV12-5; length: 11
CDR3: ASSLQVQNTEAF; size: NA; V: TRBV7-8; length: 12
CDR3: AWSHRWTGINEKLF; size: few; V: TRBV30; length: 14